The 8 T cell receptor beta chains listed next were all sequenced from one sample in a study of CD8 T cells in ankylosing spondylitis. TCRdb fed the 5' RACE reads into MiXCR, producing one record per CDR3 protein. This table has under 250,000 distinct CDR3 sequences, approximately 11% appearing once. Sequencing was carried out using blood, either unsorted or a sorted T cell fraction (not recorded which). The receptors were gathered from a male donor with ankylosing spondylitis or in good health (not recorded which).

This clonotype showed up many times. The genes are TRBV3-1 and TRBJ2-1; D possibly corresponds to TRBD1 (5 bases). This CDR3 contains 13 residues. Germline CDR1 reads LGHDT; CDR2 reads YNNKEL (reference sequence). V lost 3 bases and J 7 bases, leaving 10 bases between the germline ends. The CDR3 loop is CASSHGRTNEQFF. In DNA form, the CDR3 reads TGTGCCAGCAGCCACGGGCGGACAAATGAGCAGTTCTTC.

This clonotype was counted many times. V is TRBV5-6 and J is TRBJ2-1; 9 bases are shared with TRBD2. Germline CDR1 is SGHDT and CDR2 is YYEEEE. V lost 4 bases and J lost 6; bases outside the gene matches: 17. The length of the CDR3 is 18 residues. Written as DNA, the CDR3 is TGTGCCAGCAGCGTCTTGGTGGGTGTCTGGACTAGCGTCAATGAGCAGTTCTTC. This codes for CASSVLVGVWTSVNEQFF.

This clonotype was seen at least ten times. This chain links TRBV12-3 or TRBV12-4 with TRBJ2-3, with a weak D call TRBD2 (6 bases). This CDR3 is 12 amino acids long. V lost 8 bases and J lost 8, with 14 bases in between. CDR3 bases: TGTGCCAGCGCGGGGCCCCCTGCTACGCAGTATTTT. Translated, it gives CASAGPPATQYF.

This chain connects TRBV14 to TRBJ1-1; D may be TRBD1 (5 bases). V was pared by 0 bases and J by 4 bases, with 12 bases between. The CDR3 contains 15 residues. Germline values: CDR1 SGHDN, CDR2 FVKESK. The CDR3 nucleotides are TGTGCCAGCAGCCAAGAGGGTCGGGGGATCACTGAAGCTTTCTTT. Translated: CASSQEGRGITEAFF.

The chain links TRBV12-3 or TRBV12-4 to TRBJ2-7, with 9 bases that match TRBD1. Unmatched junction bases numbered 9, after V lost 5 bases and J lost 7 bases. The CDR3 extends over 14 amino acids. CDR3 in amino acids: CASSTGTGHMEQYF. CDR3 DNA sequence: TGTGCCAGCAGTACCGGGACAGGGCACATGGAGCAGTACTTC.

In its sample, this clonotype was seen a few times. V gene TRBV7-8 combines with J gene TRBJ2-7; a possible D gene is TRBD1 (6 bases). Germline loops: CDR1 SGHVS, CDR2 FQNEAQ. CDR3 size: 15 residues. V dropped 1 base and J dropped 0 bases, with 10 bases sitting between them. The CDR3 spells CASSLVRGFSYEQYF. In nucleotides, the CDR3 is TGTGCCAGCAGCTTAGTGAGGGGGTTCTCCTACGAGCAGTACTTC.

This clonotype was observed many times. This chain uses TRBV6-5 with TRBJ1-2, with TRBD1 matching over 7 bases. Losses at the gene ends were 6 bases for V and 7 bases for J; bases not matched to a gene: 5. The CDR3 runs to 12 residues. The germline CDR1 and CDR2 sequences are MNHEY and SVGAGI. CDR3 coding DNA: TGTGCCAGCAGAACCGGGACAGCTGGCTACACCTTC. Amino acids: CASRTGTAGYTF.

The chain is built from TRBV9 and TRBJ2-7; weak D call: TRBD2 (5 bases). V lost 0 bases and J 2 bases, leaving 15 bases between the germline ends. Germline V gene lookup returns CDR1 SGDLS and CDR2 YYNGEE. The CDR3 spans 16 residues. CDR3 bases: TGTGCCAGCAGCGTAGGGCCCCAAAGCGGAACCTACGAGCAGTACTTC. Amino acid sequence: CASSVGPQSGTYEQYF.